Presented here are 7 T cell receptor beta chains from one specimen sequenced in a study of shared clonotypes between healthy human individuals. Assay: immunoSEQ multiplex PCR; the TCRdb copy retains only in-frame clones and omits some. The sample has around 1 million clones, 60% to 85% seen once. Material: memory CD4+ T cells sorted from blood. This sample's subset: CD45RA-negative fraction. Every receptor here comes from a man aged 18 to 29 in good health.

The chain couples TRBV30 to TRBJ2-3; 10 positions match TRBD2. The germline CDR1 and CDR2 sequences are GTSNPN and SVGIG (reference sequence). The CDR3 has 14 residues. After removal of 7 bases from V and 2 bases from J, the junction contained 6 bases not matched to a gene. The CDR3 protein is CAYSSGGYTDTQYF. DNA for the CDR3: TGTGCCTACTCTAGCGGGGGTTACACAGATACGCAGTATTTT.

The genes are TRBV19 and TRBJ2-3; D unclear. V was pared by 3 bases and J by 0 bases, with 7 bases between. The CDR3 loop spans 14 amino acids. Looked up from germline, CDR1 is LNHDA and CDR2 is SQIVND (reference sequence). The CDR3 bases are TGTGCCAGTAGTATCAGTGCTAGCACAGATACGCAGTATTTT. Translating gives CASSISASTDTQYF.

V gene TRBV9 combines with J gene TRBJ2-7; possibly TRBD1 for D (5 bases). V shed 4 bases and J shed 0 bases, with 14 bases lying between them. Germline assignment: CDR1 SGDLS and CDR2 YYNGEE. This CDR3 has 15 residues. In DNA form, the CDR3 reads TGTGCCAGCAGCCCTCTTCCGACAGCCTCCTACGAGCAGTACTTC. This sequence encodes CASSPLPTASYEQYF.

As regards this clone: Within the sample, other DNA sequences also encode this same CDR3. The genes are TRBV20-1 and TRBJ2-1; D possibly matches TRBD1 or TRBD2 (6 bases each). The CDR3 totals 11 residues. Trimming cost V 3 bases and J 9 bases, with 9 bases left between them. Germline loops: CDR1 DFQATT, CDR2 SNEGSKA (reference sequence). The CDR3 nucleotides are TGCAGTGCTAGGGGGGGCACTGAGCAGTTCTTC. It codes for CSARGGTEQFF.

The CDR3 reads CASSLQGTRNQPQHF. CDR3 sequence (DNA): TGTGCCAGCAGTTTACAGGGGACCCGCAATCAGCCCCAGCATTTT. This chain uses TRBV28 with TRBJ1-5, with D possibly matching TRBD1 (6 bases). The V gene's germline CDR1 is MDHEN and CDR2 SYDVKM. V lost 2 bases, J lost 2 bases, and 10 bases lay in between. The CDR3 consists of 15 residues.

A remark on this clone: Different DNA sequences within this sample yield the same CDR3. This chain's CDR3 is CASSTSGGSTDTQYF. The CDR3 bases are TGTGCCAGTAGTACCAGCGGGGGGAGCACAGATACGCAGTATTTT. V usage is TRBV19 and J usage is TRBJ2-3, with 9 bases matching TRBD2. Germline CDR1 is LNHDA and CDR2 is SQIVND (reference sequence). This CDR3 region has 15 residues. Trimming took 4 bases from V and 0 from J; bases not matched to a gene: 2. Combining the CDR3 with reference TRBV19 and TRBJ2-3 gives the whole variable domain DGGITQSPKYLFRKEGQNVTLSCEQNLNHDAMYWYRQDPGQGLRLIYYSQIVNDFQKGDIAEGYSVSREKKESFPLTVTSAQKNPTAFYLCASSTSGGSTDTQYFGPGTRLTVL.

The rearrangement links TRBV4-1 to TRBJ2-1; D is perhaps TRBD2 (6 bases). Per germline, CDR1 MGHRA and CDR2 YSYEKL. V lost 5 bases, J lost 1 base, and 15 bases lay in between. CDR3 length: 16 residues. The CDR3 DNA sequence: TGCGCCAGCAGCGAGGGACTTTCGCTATCCTACAATGAGCAGTTCTTC. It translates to CASSEGLSLSYNEQFF.